This T cell receptor (beta chain) was identified during a study of T cells after yellow fever vaccination. Notes on the study in general: Post-booster reappearance was seen for most primary-vaccination clones (roughly 97% CD4, around 91% CD8).

For this clonotype: What it binds is not known.

The CDR3 is 17 residues long. Germline CDR1 and CDR2: MNHEY and SVGEGT. The trim removed 6 bases at V and 6 bases at J, leaving 16 bases unmatched. One entry per CDR3 protein results from TCRdb running MiXCR on the 5' RACE reads. The data contain around 550,000 distinct CDR3 sequences, about 19% of them seen just once; the ten biggest clones take up 14%. This material consisted of PBMCs, taken 15 days after the yellow fever booster vaccination. The receptor was derived from a young man who received the YFV17D yellow fever vaccine. J is TRBJ2-3 and V is TRBV6-2 or TRBV6-3, with 9 positions matching TRBD2. The CDR3, as DNA: TGTGCCAGCAGCTCAAGATTCGGGACTAGCCTGGAGGATACGCAGTATTTT. It encodes CASSSRFGTSLEDTQYF.